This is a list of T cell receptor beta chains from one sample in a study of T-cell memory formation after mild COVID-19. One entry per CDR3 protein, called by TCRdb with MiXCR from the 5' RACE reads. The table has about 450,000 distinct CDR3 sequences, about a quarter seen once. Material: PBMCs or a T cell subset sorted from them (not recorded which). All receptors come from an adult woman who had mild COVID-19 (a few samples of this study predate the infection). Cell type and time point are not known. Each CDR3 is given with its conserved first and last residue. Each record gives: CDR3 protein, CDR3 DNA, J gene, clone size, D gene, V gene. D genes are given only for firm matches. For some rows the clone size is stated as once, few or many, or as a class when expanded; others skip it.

CDR3aa: CATSDYRELFF
CDR3nt: TGTGCCACCAGTGATTACCGGGAGCTGTTTTTT
j_gene: TRBJ2-2
abundance: few
d_gene: .
v_gene: TRBV24-1

CDR3aa: CASSSYNYGYTF
CDR3nt: TGTGCCAGCAGCTCCTATAACTATGGCTACACCTTC
j_gene: TRBJ1-2
abundance: .
d_gene: .
v_gene: TRBV7-2

CDR3aa: CSAGAEDTQYF
CDR3nt: TGCAGCGCTGGGGCTGAAGATACGCAGTATTTT
j_gene: TRBJ2-3
abundance: few
d_gene: .
v_gene: TRBV29-1

CDR3aa: CASSSLLAGESYNEQFF
CDR3nt: TGTGCCAGCAGTTCGCTTCTAGCGGGAGAATCCTACAATGAGCAGTTCTTC
j_gene: TRBJ2-1
abundance: few
d_gene: TRBD2
v_gene: TRBV12-3/TRBV12-4

CDR3aa: CASSREPRGRPDTQYF
CDR3nt: TGTGCCAGCAGCCGTGAACCCCGGGGTCGTCCAGATACGCAGTATTTT
j_gene: TRBJ2-3
abundance: .
d_gene: .
v_gene: TRBV5-4

CDR3aa: CASSRGQHLTEAFF
CDR3nt: TGTGCCAGCAGCCGCGGACAACATCTTACTGAAGCTTTCTTT
j_gene: TRBJ1-1
abundance: few
d_gene: .
v_gene: TRBV7-9

CDR3aa: CASSWDPLTYEQYF
CDR3nt: TGCGCCAGCTCCTGGGACCCCTTAACCTACGAGCAGTACTTC
j_gene: TRBJ2-7
abundance: .
d_gene: .
v_gene: TRBV5-1

CDR3aa: CSVEDQTGGAYEQYF
CDR3nt: TGCAGCGTTGAAGATCAAACGGGAGGGGCCTACGAGCAGTACTTC
j_gene: TRBJ2-7
abundance: few
d_gene: TRBD2
v_gene: TRBV29-1

CDR3aa: CATSGPPGQLSYNEQFF
CDR3nt: TGTGCCACCAGCGGACCCCCGGGACAGCTATCCTACAATGAGCAGTTCTTC
j_gene: TRBJ2-1
abundance: few
d_gene: TRBD1
v_gene: TRBV15

CDR3aa: CASSPATASGANVLTF
CDR3nt: TGCGCCAGCAGCCCCGCGACAGCCTCTGGGGCCAACGTCCTGACTTTC
j_gene: TRBJ2-6
abundance: .
d_gene: .
v_gene: TRBV4-1

CDR3aa: CASSQGSGTGGTGELFF
CDR3nt: TGCGCCAGCAGCCAAGGTTCCGGGACAGGGGGCACCGGGGAGCTGTTTTTT
j_gene: TRBJ2-2
abundance: few
d_gene: TRBD1
v_gene: TRBV4-1

CDR3aa: CASSFPAGGGETQYF
CDR3nt: TGTGCCAGCAGCTTCCCCGCGGGGGGAGGAGAGACCCAGTACTTC
j_gene: TRBJ2-5
abundance: .
d_gene: TRBD2
v_gene: TRBV11-3

CDR3aa: CASSSGLGKGIGNEQFF
CDR3nt: TGTGCCAGCAGCTCGGGACTAGGGAAGGGGATTGGCAATGAGCAGTTCTTC
j_gene: TRBJ2-1
abundance: few
d_gene: TRBD2
v_gene: TRBV7-2

CDR3aa: CASSLQGSVTDTQYF
CDR3nt: TGTGCCAGCAGCTTACAGGGAAGCGTGACAGATACGCAGTATTTT
j_gene: TRBJ2-3
abundance: .
d_gene: .
v_gene: TRBV7-9

CDR3aa: CASSQDMTAGVLNEQFF
CDR3nt: TGCGCCAGCAGCCAAGATATGACGGCGGGAGTCCTTAATGAGCAGTTCTTC
j_gene: TRBJ2-1
abundance: few
d_gene: TRBD2
v_gene: TRBV4-3